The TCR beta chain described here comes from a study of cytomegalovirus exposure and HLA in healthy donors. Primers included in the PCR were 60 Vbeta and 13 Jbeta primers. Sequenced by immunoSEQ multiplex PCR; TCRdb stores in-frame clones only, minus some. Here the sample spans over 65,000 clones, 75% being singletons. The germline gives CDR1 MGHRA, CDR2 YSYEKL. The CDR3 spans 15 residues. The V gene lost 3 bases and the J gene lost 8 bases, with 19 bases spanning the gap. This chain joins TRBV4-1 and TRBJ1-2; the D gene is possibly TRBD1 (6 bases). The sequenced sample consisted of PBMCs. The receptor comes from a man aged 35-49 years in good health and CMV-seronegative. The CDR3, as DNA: TGCGCCAGCAGCCAGGACAAAAGGGGGGGAGACGGCTACACCTTC. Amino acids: CASSQDKRGGDGYTF.